Below, one T cell receptor (beta chain) is given with its context. Antigen unknown. The junction shows a germline mismatch at one end, possibly a read error. A J-beta primer mix and a sample-barcoded 5' primer were used in a second PCR of about 7 to 12 cycles. TCRdb reprocessed the 5' RACE reads via MiXCR and lists one record per CDR3 protein. Of fewer than 950,000 distinct CDR3 sequences listed, 30% to 45% are singletons. This specimen comes from a study of blood T cells in healthy people across ages. Findings of the study overall: Strong correlation linked observed beta diversity and percent naive T cells.

Germline V CDR1 and CDR2: SGHRS, YFSETQ. This CDR3 region has 14 residues. The chain carries TRBV5-1 and TRBJ1-1; possible D gene TRBD1, 6 bases. This sequence originates from a man between 18 and 29 years old in good health. Sequencing input: blood. Here the CDR3 reads CASSSGDLNTVAFF. In DNA form, the CDR3 reads TGCGCCAGCAGCTCAGGGGACTTGAACACTGTAGCTTTCTTT.